This is a list of T cell receptor beta chains from one sample in a study of T cells in localized non-small cell lung cancer. TCRdb keeps only in-frame clones here, not all; method: immunoSEQ multiplex PCR. The sample has tens of thousands of clones; 86% are singletons. Here the sequenced sample was peripheral blood mononuclear cells, taken before any cancer treatment. The origin of the receptors is a male donor at least 60 years old with stage II lung adenocarcinoma. CDR3s include the opening cysteine and the closing phenylalanine or tryptophan. The D gene is left open where the match is weak. Some rows have no size entry. The others give once, few or many, or a class for an expanded clone.

CDR3 DNA,CDR3 protein,clone size,V gene,D gene,J gene
TGTGCCAGCTCAACAGGGTCGGCTAATGAAAAACTGTTTTTT,CASSTGSANEKLFF,few,TRBV19,-,TRBJ1-4
TGCGCCAGCAGCTTGGATGGGGCGGATTGGGTGTTCTTC,CASSLDGADWVFF,-,TRBV5-1,-,TRBJ2-1
TGTGCCAGTAGTATAAATGGCGGAAACACCATATATTTT,CASSINGGNTIYF,-,TRBV19,-,TRBJ1-3
TGTGCCAGCAGTGTCGGGAGGGGAGACATTCAGTACTTC,CASSVGRGDIQYF,-,TRBV6-1,TRBD2,TRBJ2-4
TGTGCCAGCAGTCCCCTCGTCGACAGGTACTCAGATACGCAGTATTTT,CASSPLVDRYSDTQYF,-,TRBV27,-,TRBJ2-3
TGTGCCAGCAGCTTGGCCGGGGGCGGCTATGGCTACACCTTC,CASSLAGGGYGYTF,-,TRBV5-4,-,TRBJ1-2
TGCAGCGTTCGCCCAAATAGCAATCAGCCCCAGCATTTT,CSVRPNSNQPQHF,-,TRBV29-1,-,TRBJ1-5
TGCAGCGGGTGGTACAGGGCCGCTGAAGCTTTCTTT,CSGWYRAAEAFF,few,TRBV29-1,-,TRBJ1-1
TGTGCCAGCAGCCCAGGGCCTGAAGAGACCCAGTACTTC,CASSPGPEETQYF,-,TRBV5-4,-,TRBJ2-5
TGTGCCAGCACCCCAGGAGGGAGGTACACTGAAGCTTTCTTT,CASTPGGRYTEAFF,few,TRBV6-1,-,TRBJ1-1
TGTGCCAGCAGCCCCTCCTTCGGGAGGGTCCCCAAAAACATTCAGTACTTC,CASSPSFGRVPKNIQYF,few,TRBV7-9,TRBD2,TRBJ2-4
TGTGCCTGGAGTAGAGAACAGGGAATCACTGAAGCTTTCTTT,CAWSREQGITEAFF,few,TRBV30,-,TRBJ1-1
TGTGCCTGGGATCCCGGGACTAGCGGGATTAATGAGCAGTTCTTC,CAWDPGTSGINEQFF,few,TRBV30,TRBD2,TRBJ2-1
TGTGCCAGCAGCCTTGAAGGGTCGCGCGGCTACACCTTC,CASSLEGSRGYTF,-,TRBV7-9,-,TRBJ1-2
TGTGCCAGCAGCCAAACCAGGGGTCACGAGCAGTACTTC,CASSQTRGHEQYF,once,TRBV4-2,-,TRBJ2-7
TGTGCCATCAGTGTGTCAACAGGGGTAAGCAACGAGCAGTACTTC,CAISVSTGVSNEQYF,-,TRBV10-3,TRBD1,TRBJ2-7
TGTGCCAGCAGCCAATGGGCTAGCGGGAGGGCCTCCTACGAGCAGTACTTC,CASSQWASGRASYEQYF,-,TRBV4-2,TRBD2,TRBJ2-7
TGTGCCAGCAGTTCCTGGACCTTAGAAATCAGTACGCAGTATTTT,CASSSWTLEISTQYF,-,TRBV6-5,-,TRBJ2-3
TGTGCCAGCAGCCAGGCTACAGGGGCGTCCTACAATGAGCAGTTCTTC,CASSQATGASYNEQFF,-,TRBV14,TRBD1,TRBJ2-1
TGCAGTGCATACACCTACGAGCAGTACTTC,CSAYTYEQYF,-,TRBV20-1,-,TRBJ2-7
TGCGCCAGCAGCCACGGAGAGGGCTTGAACTATGGCTACACCTTC,CASSHGEGLNYGYTF,-,TRBV4-3,-,TRBJ1-2
TGTGCCAGCAGCTTAAATAGCGGGGAGACCCAGTACTTC,CASSLNSGETQYF,-,TRBV7-2,TRBD2,TRBJ2-5
TGTGCCTGGAGTCCTACAGGGAACGCCTACAATGAGCAGTTCTTC,CAWSPTGNAYNEQFF,-,TRBV30,-,TRBJ2-1
TGTGCCAGCAGCGTAGGAGTGTCTGGAAACACCATATATTTT,CASSVGVSGNTIYF,-,TRBV9,-,TRBJ1-3
TGTGCCAGTCGGGAGACATATGTCGAAAAACTGTTTTTT,CASRETYVEKLFF,-,TRBV19,-,TRBJ1-4
TGTGCCAGCAGCCAAGTAGGACTAGCGCGGGAGGGGGATGAGCAGTTCTTC,CASSQVGLAREGDEQFF,-,TRBV4-2,TRBD2,TRBJ2-1
TGTGCCAGCAGCCAAGACTATTCCAGGGGCAGTCAGCCCCAGCATTTT,CASSQDYSRGSQPQHF,-,TRBV4-2,-,TRBJ1-5
TGCGCCAGCAGCCTTGGGACTAGCGTCGAAGAGACCCAGTACTTC,CASSLGTSVEETQYF,-,TRBV5-1,TRBD2,TRBJ2-5
TGCGCCAGCAGCCCGGGGGGACATTTAAACTATGGCTACACCTTC,CASSPGGHLNYGYTF,-,TRBV5-1,-,TRBJ1-2
TGTGCCAGCGGATTTAGCACAGATACGCAGTATTTT,CASGFSTDTQYF,-,TRBV6-5,-,TRBJ2-3
TGTGCCAGCTCACCCTCTCTCTCCTACGAGCAGTACTTC,CASSPSLSYEQYF,few,TRBV18,-,TRBJ2-7
TGTGCCAGCATGGGACAGTCCTACGAGCAGTACTTC,CASMGQSYEQYF,-,TRBV6-5,TRBD1,TRBJ2-7
TGTGCCAGCCCCGGCTGCGTACCAGGGACCTATGGCTACACCTTC,CASPGCVPGTYGYTF,-,TRBV5-4,-,TRBJ1-2
TGTGCCAGCAGCTCCCGAACCTACGAGCAGTACTTC,CASSSRTYEQYF,-,TRBV5-8,-,TRBJ2-7
TGTGCCAGCAATAATCAGGGGGCGGGTGAAGCTTTCTTT,CASNNQGAGEAFF,few,TRBV6-5,TRBD1,TRBJ1-1
TGCGCCAGCAGCTTGGCGATAGATACGCAGTATTTT,CASSLAIDTQYF,few,TRBV5-1,-,TRBJ2-3
TGTGCCAGCAGCTCGGACTACTCAGATACGCAGTATTTT,CASSSDYSDTQYF,-,TRBV7-3,-,TRBJ2-3
TGTGCCAGCAGCCCAAGACAAGGAACCCTCCTTTACAATGAGCAGTTCTTC,CASSPRQGTLLYNEQFF,-,TRBV5-5,-,TRBJ2-1
TGTGCCAGCAGCGTACAGCGATTGGGCACAGATACGCAGTATTTT,CASSVQRLGTDTQYF,-,TRBV9,-,TRBJ2-3
TGTGCCAGCAACGGAGGAGGGCTGGACACCGGGGAGCTGTTTTTT,CASNGGGLDTGELFF,-,TRBV7-9,-,TRBJ2-2
TGCGCCAGCAGCTTGGCTACTTGGGAGGGAGATACGCAGTATTTT,CASSLATWEGDTQYF,-,TRBV5-1,TRBD2,TRBJ2-3
TGTGCCAGCATTCCGTGGGTAGAAGCTTTCTTT,CASIPWVEAFF,-,TRBV7-3,-,TRBJ1-1
TGTGCCAGCAGCTTAGTTCCAGGGGTGGAAACTGAAGCTTTCTTT,CASSLVPGVETEAFF,-,TRBV7-2,-,TRBJ1-1
TGCGCCAGCAACCGGGGACAGGGATGGGGAAACACTGAAGCTTTCTTT,CASNRGQGWGNTEAFF,-,TRBV5-1,TRBD1,TRBJ1-1
TGTGCCAGCAGCCCGGGGACGGCTAATGAAAAACTGTTTTTT,CASSPGTANEKLFF,-,TRBV27,-,TRBJ1-4
TGCGCCAGCAGCCAAGATAAGAGGGACGGCTACACCTTC,CASSQDKRDGYTF,-,TRBV4-1,-,TRBJ1-2
TGTGCCTGGAGTGTGGGATTAGGGGGCAGCAATCAGCCCCAGCATTTT,CAWSVGLGGSNQPQHF,-,TRBV30,TRBD1,TRBJ1-5
TGTGGCAGATGTGATATAACACAAAGTCGGGCCAACGTCCTGACTTTC,CGRCDITQSRANVLTF,-,TRBV8-2,-,TRBJ2-6